This TCR beta chain comes out of a study of blood T cell repertoires in COVID-19. This CDR3 contains 14 residues. Trimming shortened V by 6 bases and J by 4 bases, and 14 bases separated the two germline ends. Per germline, CDR1 MNHEY and CDR2 SVGAGI. Method: immunoSEQ multiplex PCR; TCRdb's copy keeps in-frame clones and lacks some. Counted here are 150,000 to 200,000 clones, 75% to 90% occurring once; the ten biggest clones make up about 3%. The receptor was derived from a human donor with acute or convalescent COVID-19. The donor label of this sample is uncertain. The sample taken for sequencing was peripheral blood. V gene TRBV6-5 combines with J gene TRBJ2-3; no clear D. CDR3 residues: CASSLNVAPDTQYF. The CDR3 bases are TGTGCCAGCAGCCTAAATGTAGCCCCAGATACGCAGTATTTT.